This T cell receptor (beta chain) came from a study of cytomegalovirus exposure and HLA in healthy donors. Study-level results: CMV serostatus alone was available as immune exposure information. A later analysis found that most CMV-associated TCR beta chains appeared HLA-restricted. A later analysis by the authors found several of the most significant clusters apparently linked to common viral pathogens.

The CDR3 runs 15 residues. V dropped 6 bases and J dropped 7; count of bases not matched to a gene: 8. The germline CDR1 and CDR2 sequences are MNHNY and SVGAGI (reference sequence). Details on this clone: Its antigen is undetermined.

The primer mix had 60 Vbeta and 13 Jbeta primers. Data came from immunoSEQ multiplex PCR; TCRdb stores just in-frame clones and leaves some out. The sample holds 90,000 to 150,000 clones, about four fifths seen once. The V and J genes are TRBV6-6 and TRBJ2-1, with 11 positions matching TRBD1. This sequence was found in a woman under 30 in good health and CMV-seronegative. The sequenced sample was PBMCs. For the CDR3, the DNA is TGTGCCAGCAGCTTCGGACAGGGGGCCTTTAATGAGCAGTTCTTC. Its translation is CASSFGQGAFNEQFF.